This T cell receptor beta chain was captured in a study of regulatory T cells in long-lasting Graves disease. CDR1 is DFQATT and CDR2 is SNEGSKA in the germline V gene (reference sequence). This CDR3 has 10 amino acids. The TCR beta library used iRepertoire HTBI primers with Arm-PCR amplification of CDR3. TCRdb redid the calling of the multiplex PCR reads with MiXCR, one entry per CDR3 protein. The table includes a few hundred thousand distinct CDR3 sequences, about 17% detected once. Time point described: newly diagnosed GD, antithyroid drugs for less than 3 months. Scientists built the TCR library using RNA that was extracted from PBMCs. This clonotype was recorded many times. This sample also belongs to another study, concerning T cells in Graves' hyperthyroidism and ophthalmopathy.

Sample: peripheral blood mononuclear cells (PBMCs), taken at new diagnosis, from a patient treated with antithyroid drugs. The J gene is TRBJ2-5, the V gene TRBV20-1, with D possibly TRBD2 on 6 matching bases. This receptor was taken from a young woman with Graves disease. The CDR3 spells CTPAGETQYF. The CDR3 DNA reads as TGCACCCCTGCGGGGGAGACCCAGTACTTC.